This entry describes one T cell receptor beta chain. The antigen remains unidentified. Other DNA sequences from this sample encode an identical CDR3 as well. This entry comes from a study of shared clonotypes between healthy human individuals. Broader study findings: Genetic and exposure-history diversity was limited by the few donors.

Evenly divided among several immunoSEQ plates was the genomic DNA of each subset. TCRdb's copy holds only in-frame clones and misses some; the assay was immunoSEQ multiplex PCR. The top ten clones hold around 1.4% of a sample with about 980,000 clones, 76% of them seen once. Material for sequencing was memory CD4+ T cells sorted from blood. The sample's subset: CD45RA-negative fraction. This receptor was obtained from a man between 18 and 29 years old in good health.

The CDR3 bases are TGTGCCAGCAGTCGAACAGGGGAAAAACTGTTTTTT. Protein product: CASSRTGEKLFF. The chain recombines TRBV7-9 with TRBJ1-4; maybe TRBD1 (6 bases). With 6 bases removed from V and 8 bases from J, the gap between germline ends came to 10 bases. The germline V gene encodes CDR1 SEHNR and CDR2 FQNEAQ (reference sequence). CDR3 size: 12 residues. Based on the CDR3 plus reference TRBV7-9 and TRBJ1-4, the full variable domain is DTGVSQNPRHKITKRGQNVTFRCDPISEHNRLYWYRQTLGQGPEFLTYFQNEAQLEKSRLLSDRFSAERPKGSFSTLEIQRTEQGDSAMYLCASSRTGEKLFFGSGTQLSVL.